This T cell receptor beta chain derives from a study of shared clonotypes between healthy human individuals. On the study more broadly: Samples came from two female and three male donors aged 18 to 49. The study used three CD4 naive, three CD4 memory, two CD8 naive and one CD8 memory plate per donor. Findings and caveats of the study: Relative to clonotypes present in all four donors, those not shared had lower generation probabilities.

Each replicate PCR on the sorted subsets used 200 to 250 ng DNA (around 31,000 T cell genomes). Method: immunoSEQ multiplex PCR; TCRdb's copy keeps in-frame clones and lacks some. The profile covers approximately 2,200,000 clones, with roughly 91% appearing a single time and over 1.5% taken by the ten largest. Worth noting for this clone: What it binds is unknown.

The CDR3 has 18 amino acids. Naivety among CD8 cells was defined by CD45RO negativity and positive CCR7 selection, thereby excluding terminally differentiated effector memory CD45RA+ cells. V is TRBV21-1 and J is TRBJ2-7; no check of the table's D call, TRBD1, against the DNA was made. TRBV21-1 is an annotated pseudogene. The sequence came from a man younger than 35 in good health. Some clones in this sample may be carry-over from other donors' samples. Sequenced input: naive CD8+ T cells from PBMCs. The CDR3 spells CASSKKAIQGPRLYEQYF. DNA for the CDR3: TGTGCCAGCAGCAAAAAAGCTATACAGGGACCCAGGCTCTACGAGCAGTACTTC.